The 5 T cell receptor beta chains given below trace back to one sample, sequenced in a study of blood T cell repertoires in COVID-19. TCRdb's table, derived via immunoSEQ multiplex PCR, lists solely in-frame clones and lacks some. The sample comprises 200,000 to 250,000 clones, 75% to 85% of which are singletons, and about 13% rests with the top ten. What was sequenced was peripheral blood. Receptor source: a human donor in a cohort sampled during active COVID-19.

V and J are TRBV28 and TRBJ2-1; D ambiguous. The CDR3 sequence is 12 residues long. CDR1 is MDHEN, CDR2 SYDVKM, per germline. V shed 5 bases and J shed 8 bases, with 10 bases lying between them. For the CDR3, the DNA is TGTGCCAGCAGTCCCTTCGAGGATGAGCAGTTCTTC. Encoded protein: CASSPFEDEQFF.

This sequence joins TRBV9 and TRBJ1-6; 7 bases align to TRBD1. Looked up from germline, CDR1 is SGDLS and CDR2 is YYNGEE. V shed 2 bases, J shed 6 bases, and the junction held 8 bases outside the gene matches. This CDR3 contains 16 residues. CDR3 sequence (DNA): TGTGCCAGCAGCGTCGGCAGGGGGTATGGTAATTCACCCCTCCACTTT. Encoded protein: CASSVGRGYGNSPLHF.

This chain uses TRBV11-2 with TRBJ1-1; D is undetermined. Between the trimmed V and J ends, which lost 4 bases and 7 bases, there was a span of 10 bases. The length of the CDR3 is 12 residues. The germline CDR1 and CDR2 sequences are SGHAT and FQNNGV. This chain's CDR3 is CASSSLTFEAFF. The CDR3 nucleotides are TGTGCCAGCAGCTCACTTACGTTTGAAGCTTTCTTT.

V gene TRBV24-1 combines with J gene TRBJ2-3, with D maybe TRBD1 (6 bases). Trimming took 9 bases from V and 4 from J, leaving 13 bases between them. Germline V lookup: CDR1 KGHDR, CDR2 SFDVKD. The CDR3 has 13 residues. The CDR3 is CATSAPGADTQYF. The CDR3 nucleotides are TGTGCCACCTCCGCCCCAGGGGCAGATACGCAGTATTTT.

This chain connects TRBV5-1 to TRBJ2-1; D unclear. Germline CDR1 reads SGHRS; CDR2 reads YFSETQ. With 0 bases removed from V and 2 bases from J, the gap between germline ends came to 3 bases. There are 13 residues in the CDR3. CDR3 sequence reads: CASSLVAYNEQFF. The CDR3, as DNA: TGCGCCAGCAGCTTGGTCGCCTACAATGAGCAGTTCTTC.